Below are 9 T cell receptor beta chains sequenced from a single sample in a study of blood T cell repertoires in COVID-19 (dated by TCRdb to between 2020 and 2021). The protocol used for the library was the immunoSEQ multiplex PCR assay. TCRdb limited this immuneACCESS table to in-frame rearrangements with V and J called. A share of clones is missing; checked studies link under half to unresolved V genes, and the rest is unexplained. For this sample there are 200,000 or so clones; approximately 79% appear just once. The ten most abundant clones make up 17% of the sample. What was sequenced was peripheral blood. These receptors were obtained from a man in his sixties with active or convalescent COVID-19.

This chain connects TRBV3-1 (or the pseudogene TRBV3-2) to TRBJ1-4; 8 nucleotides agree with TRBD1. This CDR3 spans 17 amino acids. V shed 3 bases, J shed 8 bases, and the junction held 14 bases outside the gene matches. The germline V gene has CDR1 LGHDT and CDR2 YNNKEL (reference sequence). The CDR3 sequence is CASSHRTGGSTGEKLFF. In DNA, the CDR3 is TGTGCCAGCAGCCATAGAACAGGGGGTTCAACGGGAGAAAAACTGTTTTTT.

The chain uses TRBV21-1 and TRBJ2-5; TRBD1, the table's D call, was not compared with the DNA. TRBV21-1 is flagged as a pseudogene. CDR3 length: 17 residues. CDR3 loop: CASSNSGQGVFGETQYF. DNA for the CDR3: TGTGCCAGCAGCAATTCCGGACAGGGCGTTTTCGGAGAGACCCAGTACTTC.

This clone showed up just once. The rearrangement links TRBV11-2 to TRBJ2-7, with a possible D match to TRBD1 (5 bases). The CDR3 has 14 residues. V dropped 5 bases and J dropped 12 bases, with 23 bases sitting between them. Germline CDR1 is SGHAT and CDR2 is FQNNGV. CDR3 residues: CASSRASPDSLRYF. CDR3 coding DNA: TGTGCCAGCAGCCGAGCCTCCCCAGACAGCCTCCGGTACTTC.

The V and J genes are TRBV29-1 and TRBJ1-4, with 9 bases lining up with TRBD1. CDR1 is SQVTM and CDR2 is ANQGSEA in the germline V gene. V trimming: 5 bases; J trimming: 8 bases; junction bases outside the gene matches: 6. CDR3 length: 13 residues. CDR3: CSVRDRVAEKLFF. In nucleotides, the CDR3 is TGCAGCGTTAGGGACAGGGTGGCCGAAAAACTGTTTTTT.

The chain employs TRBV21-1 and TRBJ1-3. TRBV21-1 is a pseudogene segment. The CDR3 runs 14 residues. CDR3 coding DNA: TGTGCCAGTGACGTTAGTCTGGAGTGGAACACCATATATTTT. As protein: CASDVSLEWNTIYF.

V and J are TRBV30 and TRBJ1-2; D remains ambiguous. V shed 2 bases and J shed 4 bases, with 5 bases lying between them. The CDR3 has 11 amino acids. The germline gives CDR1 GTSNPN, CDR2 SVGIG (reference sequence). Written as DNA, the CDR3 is TGTGCCTGGAGTCCAGGCTATGGCTACACCTTC. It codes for CAWSPGYGYTF.

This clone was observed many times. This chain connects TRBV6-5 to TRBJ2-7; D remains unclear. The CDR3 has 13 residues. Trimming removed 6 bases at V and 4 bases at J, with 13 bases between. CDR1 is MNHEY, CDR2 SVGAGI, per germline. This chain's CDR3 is CASSLPPVYEQYF. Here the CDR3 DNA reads TGTGCCAGCAGCCTACCGCCGGTATACGAGCAGTACTTC.

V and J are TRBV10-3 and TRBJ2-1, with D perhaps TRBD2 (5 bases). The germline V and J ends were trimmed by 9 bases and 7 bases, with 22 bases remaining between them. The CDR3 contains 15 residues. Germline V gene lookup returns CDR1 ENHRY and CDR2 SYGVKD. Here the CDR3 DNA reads TGTGCCATTACTCCCGAGGGTTTGGGGAGTAATGAGCAGTTCTTC. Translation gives CAITPEGLGSNEQFF.

Written as DNA, the CDR3 is TGTGCCAGCAGCTTAGATGAATTGGCGGGAGCGTTAAGCGAGCAGTACTTC. As protein: CASSLDELAGALSEQYF. The J gene is TRBJ2-7, the V gene TRBV7-8; 7 bases agree with TRBD2. Per germline, CDR1 SGHVS and CDR2 FQNEAQ. Losses at the gene ends were 1 base for V and 6 bases for J; bases not matched to a gene: 15. CDR3 length equals 17 residues.